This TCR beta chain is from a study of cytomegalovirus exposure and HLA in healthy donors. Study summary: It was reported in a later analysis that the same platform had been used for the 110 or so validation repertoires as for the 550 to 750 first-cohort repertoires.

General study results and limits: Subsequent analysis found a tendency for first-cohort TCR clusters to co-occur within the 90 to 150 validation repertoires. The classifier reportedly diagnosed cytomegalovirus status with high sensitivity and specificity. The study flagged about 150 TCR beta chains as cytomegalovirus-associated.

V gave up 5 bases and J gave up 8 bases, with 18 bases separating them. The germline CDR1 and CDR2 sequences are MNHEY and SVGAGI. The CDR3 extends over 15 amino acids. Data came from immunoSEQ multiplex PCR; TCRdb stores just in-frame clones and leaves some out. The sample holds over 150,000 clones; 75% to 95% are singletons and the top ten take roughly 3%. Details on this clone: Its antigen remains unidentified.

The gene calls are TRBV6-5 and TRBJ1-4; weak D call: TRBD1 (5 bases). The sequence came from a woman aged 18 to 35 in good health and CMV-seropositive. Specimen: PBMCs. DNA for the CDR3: TGTGCCAGCAGTAGACAGCCCACCGGGAGGGAAAAACTGTTTTTT. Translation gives CASSRQPTGREKLFF.